A selection of T cell receptor beta chains follows, all from one sample in a study of T cell responses to AZD1222 COVID-19 vaccine. Method: immunoSEQ multiplex PCR; TCRdb's copy keeps in-frame clones and lacks some. The sample holds 250,000 to 300,000 clones; around 92% are singletons and the top ten take around 0.58%. The source material was peripheral blood, sampled 28 days after the second AZD1222 dose. The receptor source for this set is an adult who received the AZD1222 COVID-19 vaccine. Both conserved end residues are part of each CDR3. Each record gives: D gene, clone size, V gene, J gene, CDR3 protein, CDR3 DNA. The D gene is left open where the match is weak. Clone size is given for some rows only: seen once, a few or many times, or a class if the clone is expanded.

d_gene: NA; abundance: NA; v_gene: TRBV6-5; j_gene: TRBJ1-3; CDR3aa: CASSLTDAGNTIYF; CDR3nt: TGTGCCAGCAGTTTGACAGATGCTGGAAACACCATATATTTT
d_gene: TRBD2; abundance: NA; v_gene: TRBV5-1; j_gene: TRBJ2-3; CDR3aa: CASSLGGTSGTDTQYF; CDR3nt: TGCGCCAGCAGCTTGGGGGGGACTAGCGGCACAGATACGCAGTATTTT
d_gene: NA; abundance: once; v_gene: TRBV4-2; j_gene: TRBJ1-2; CDR3aa: CASSQVRDDYTF; CDR3nt: TGTGCCAGCAGCCAAGTTAGGGATGACTACACCTTC
d_gene: NA; abundance: NA; v_gene: TRBV7-9; j_gene: TRBJ1-2; CDR3aa: CASTLRGSGYTF; CDR3nt: TGTGCCAGCACCCTACGGGGTAGTGGCTACACCTTC
d_gene: TRBD2; abundance: once; v_gene: TRBV15; j_gene: TRBJ2-1; CDR3aa: CATSRGGAALAGEGFF; CDR3nt: TGTGCCACCAGCAGAGGGGGTGCGGCACTAGCGGGGGAAGGGTTCTTC
d_gene: NA; abundance: NA; v_gene: TRBV6-5; j_gene: TRBJ1-6; CDR3aa: CASSYSTQGDSPLHF; CDR3nt: TGTGCCAGCAGTTACTCGACCCAGGGTGATTCACCCCTCCACTTT
d_gene: NA; abundance: once; v_gene: TRBV7-9; j_gene: TRBJ1-2; CDR3aa: CASSHPQGYGYTF; CDR3nt: TGTGCCAGCAGCCACCCCCAGGGATATGGCTACACCTTC
d_gene: NA; abundance: NA; v_gene: TRBV28; j_gene: TRBJ1-5; CDR3aa: CASSFLDQPQHF; CDR3nt: TGTGCCAGCAGTTTCCTGGATCAGCCCCAGCATTTT
d_gene: NA; abundance: NA; v_gene: TRBV20-1; j_gene: TRBJ1-5; CDR3aa: CSASLRQFNQPQHF; CDR3nt: TGCAGTGCTAGTTTGCGCCAGTTCAATCAGCCCCAGCATTTT
d_gene: NA; abundance: few; v_gene: TRBV2; j_gene: TRBJ2-1; CDR3aa: CASGGLRDRYNEQFF; CDR3nt: TGTGCCAGCGGGGGTCTACGAGACCGCTACAATGAGCAGTTCTTC
d_gene: NA; abundance: NA; v_gene: TRBV6-5; j_gene: TRBJ1-2; CDR3aa: CASIERVRGYTF; CDR3nt: TGTGCCAGCATAGAGCGAGTGAGAGGCTACACCTTC
d_gene: NA; abundance: NA; v_gene: TRBV20-1; j_gene: TRBJ1-4; CDR3aa: CSAKGEKLFF; CDR3nt: TGCAGTGCTAAGGGGGAAAAACTGTTTTTT
d_gene: TRBD1; abundance: NA; v_gene: TRBV5-1; j_gene: TRBJ1-2; CDR3aa: CASSLTGTGTYTF; CDR3nt: TGCGCCAGCAGCTTAACCGGGACAGGGACCTACACCTTC
d_gene: NA; abundance: NA; v_gene: TRBV21-1; j_gene: TRBJ1-5; CDR3aa: CASSKAGPTPVSQPQHF; CDR3nt: TGTGCCAGCAGCAAAGCCGGACCCACGCCGGTTAGTCAGCCCCAGCATTTT
d_gene: NA; abundance: NA; v_gene: TRBV20-1; j_gene: TRBJ2-7; CDR3aa: CSASRRAGSYEQYF; CDR3nt: TGCAGTGCTAGTAGGCGGGCCGGCTCCTACGAGCAGTACTTC
d_gene: NA; abundance: NA; v_gene: TRBV5-4; j_gene: TRBJ2-3; CDR3aa: CASSLGRGGPDTQYF; CDR3nt: TGTGCCAGCAGCTTGGGCAGGGGGGGCCCAGATACGCAGTATTTT
d_gene: NA; abundance: NA; v_gene: TRBV7-3; j_gene: TRBJ1-2; CDR3aa: CASSLKSGYTF; CDR3nt: TGTGCCAGCAGCCTTAAATCGGGCTACACCTTC
d_gene: NA; abundance: NA; v_gene: TRBV24-1; j_gene: TRBJ2-3; CDR3aa: CATSDVTDTQYF; CDR3nt: TGTGCCACCAGTGATGTTACAGATACGCAGTATTTT
d_gene: TRBD1; abundance: NA; v_gene: TRBV28; j_gene: TRBJ2-7; CDR3aa: CASRPGQGAYEQYF; CDR3nt: TGTGCCAGCAGGCCGGGACAGGGGGCCTACGAGCAGTACTTC
d_gene: NA; abundance: NA; v_gene: TRBV3-1/TRBV3-2; j_gene: TRBJ1-3; CDR3aa: CASSQPGGNTIYF; CDR3nt: TGTGCCAGCAGCCAACCAGGAGGAAACACCATATATTTT
d_gene: NA; abundance: NA; v_gene: TRBV3-1/TRBV3-2; j_gene: TRBJ1-1; CDR3aa: CASSLGGVSTEAFF; CDR3nt: TGTGCCAGCAGCCTAGGGGGGGTGAGCACTGAAGCTTTCTTT
d_gene: TRBD1; abundance: NA; v_gene: TRBV5-1; j_gene: TRBJ1-4; CDR3aa: CASSLAGGTVNEKLFF; CDR3nt: TGCGCCAGCAGCTTGGCCGGGGGGACAGTTAATGAAAAACTGTTTTTT
d_gene: NA; abundance: NA; v_gene: TRBV4-1; j_gene: TRBJ2-2; CDR3aa: CASSQVIRTRKNTGELFF; CDR3nt: TGCGCCAGCAGCCAAGTCATCCGGACACGTAAAAACACCGGGGAGCTGTTTTTT
d_gene: NA; abundance: NA; v_gene: TRBV14; j_gene: TRBJ1-4; CDR3aa: CASSRASNEKLFF; CDR3nt: TGTGCCAGCAGCCGGGCCAGCAATGAAAAACTGTTTTTT
d_gene: TRBD2; abundance: NA; v_gene: TRBV6-2/TRBV6-3; j_gene: TRBJ2-1; CDR3aa: CASSYRPSGRLYNEQFF; CDR3nt: TGTGCCAGCAGTTACAGGCCTAGCGGGAGGCTATACAATGAGCAGTTCTTC
d_gene: NA; abundance: NA; v_gene: TRBV6-5; j_gene: TRBJ1-6; CDR3aa: CASSLPGSSPLHF; CDR3nt: TGTGCCAGCAGTTTGCCAGGGAGTTCACCCCTCCACTTT
d_gene: NA; abundance: NA; v_gene: TRBV2; j_gene: TRBJ2-4; CDR3aa: CASSLDLAKNIQYF; CDR3nt: TGTGCCAGCAGCTTGGATCTAGCCAAAAACATTCAGTACTTC
d_gene: NA; abundance: NA; v_gene: TRBV6-5; j_gene: TRBJ1-2; CDR3aa: CASTSGVYGYTF; CDR3nt: TGTGCCAGCACTTCAGGGGTATATGGCTACACCTTC
d_gene: NA; abundance: NA; v_gene: TRBV4-1; j_gene: TRBJ1-2; CDR3aa: CASSLSNGGSYGYTF; CDR3nt: TGCGCCAGCAGCCTTTCTAATGGAGGTAGCTATGGCTACACCTTC
d_gene: TRBD1; abundance: NA; v_gene: TRBV28; j_gene: TRBJ2-7; CDR3aa: CASWGQGGQYF; CDR3nt: TGTGCCAGCTGGGGACAGGGCGGGCAGTACTTC
d_gene: TRBD1; abundance: NA; v_gene: TRBV3-1/TRBV3-2; j_gene: TRBJ1-2; CDR3aa: CASRQGGGYGYTF; CDR3nt: TGTGCCAGCCGACAGGGGGGGGGCTATGGCTACACCTTC
d_gene: NA; abundance: NA; v_gene: TRBV3-1/TRBV3-2; j_gene: TRBJ1-1; CDR3aa: CASSLALQGPEAFF; CDR3nt: TGTGCCAGCAGCCTCGCCTTACAGGGTCCTGAAGCTTTCTTT
d_gene: NA; abundance: NA; v_gene: TRBV9; j_gene: TRBJ1-2; CDR3aa: CASSASRGLSGYTF; CDR3nt: TGTGCCAGCAGCGCCTCCCGGGGTCTCTCTGGCTACACCTTC
d_gene: NA; abundance: NA; v_gene: TRBV14; j_gene: TRBJ2-7; CDR3aa: CASSQVSTYEQYF; CDR3nt: TGTGCCAGCAGCCAAGTGTCTACCTACGAGCAGTACTTC
d_gene: TRBD1; abundance: NA; v_gene: TRBV6-5; j_gene: TRBJ1-6; CDR3aa: CASTRGTALNSPLHF; CDR3nt: TGTGCCAGCACTAGAGGGACAGCCCTTAATTCACCCCTCCACTTT
d_gene: NA; abundance: few; v_gene: TRBV5-5; j_gene: TRBJ1-3; CDR3aa: CASSLADGNTIYF; CDR3nt: TGTGCCAGCAGCTTGGCCGATGGAAACACCATATATTTT
d_gene: TRBD1; abundance: NA; v_gene: TRBV10-2; j_gene: TRBJ1-1; CDR3aa: CASSEYPGQVTNTEAFF; CDR3nt: TGCGCCAGCAGTGAGTACCCCGGACAGGTCACTAACACTGAAGCTTTCTTT
d_gene: TRBD1; abundance: NA; v_gene: TRBV2; j_gene: TRBJ2-3; CDR3aa: CASMDRGGDTQYF; CDR3nt: TGTGCCAGCATGGACAGGGGCGGAGATACGCAGTATTTT
d_gene: TRBD1; abundance: NA; v_gene: TRBV7-2; j_gene: TRBJ1-1; CDR3aa: CASSLGTGRDTEAFF; CDR3nt: TGTGCCAGCAGCTTAGGGACAGGAAGGGACACTGAAGCTTTCTTT
d_gene: NA; abundance: NA; v_gene: TRBV5-1; j_gene: TRBJ2-1; CDR3aa: CASSRDGSSYNEQFF; CDR3nt: TGCGCCAGCAGCCGGGACGGGAGCTCCTACAATGAGCAGTTCTTC
d_gene: TRBD1; abundance: NA; v_gene: TRBV18; j_gene: TRBJ1-5; CDR3aa: CASSPDAGQEDQPQHF; CDR3nt: TGTGCCAGCTCGCCCGATGCGGGACAGGAAGATCAGCCCCAGCATTTT